Below, one TCR beta chain is given with its context. Source study methods: Reference gene primer amplification gave estimated nucleated cell counts. The repertoire was sequenced with immunoSEQ multiplex PCR; TCRdb's copy has only in-frame clones and lacks some. V and J calls and clone size are given by that table; D and trimming were obtained from the DNA. The sample carries about 97,000 clones, over 65% recorded once. The sample comes from a study of blood T cell repertoires in COVID-19. Looking at the study overall: Whether acute or convalescent, the COVID-19 samples came from the United States, Italy and Spain. In each case, the material was cDNA or gDNA derived from T cells, B-cell-depleted T cells, or PBMCs.

The CDR3 has 15 amino acids. Trimming shortened V by 1 base and J by 6 bases, and 11 bases separated the two germline ends. Looked up from germline, CDR1 is SGHRS and CDR2 is YFSETQ. The clonotype was recovered from a human donor in a cohort sampled during active COVID-19. Sequenced sample: peripheral blood. This chain links TRBV5-1 with TRBJ1-6, with D possibly TRBD1 on 5 matching bases. The CDR3 DNA reads as TGCGCCAGCAGCTTGCGGCAGGGCATTAATTCACCCCTCCACTTT. It codes for CASSLRQGINSPLHF. Using reference TRBV5-1 and TRBJ1-6 for the parts outside the CDR3, the full variable domain is KAGVTQTPRYLIKTRGQQVTLSCSPISGHRSVSWYQQTPGQGLQFLFEYFSETQRNKGNFPGRFSGRQFSNSRSEMNVSTLELGDSALYLCASSLRQGINSPLHFGNGTRLTVT.